The T cell receptor beta chain under discussion was sequenced for a study of T-cell reconstitution after alpha-beta-depleted transplantation in children. Construction of the TCRbeta library involved unique molecular identifiers. TCRdb itself ran the PCR reads through MiXCR, one entry per CDR3 protein. This sample yields around 370,000 distinct CDR3 sequences, of which 10% to 13% are seen a single time; around 2.3% belongs to the top ten. In this sample, this clonotype turned up once. The receptor was isolated from a human donor who donated a stem cell graft to a child with acute lymphoblastic leukemia. The input for sequencing was PBMCs from the stem cell graft donor, taken from the stem cell graft.

The CDR3 nucleotides are TGCGCCAGCAGCCAAGATGGTCTCCGGGACCTCGGGGAGACCCAGTACTTC. Translation gives CASSQDGLRDLGETQYF. The chain couples TRBV4-1 to TRBJ2-5; the D call may be TRBD1 or TRBD2 (5 bases each). Trimming removed 0 bases at V and 5 bases at J, with 19 bases between. This CDR3 comprises 17 residues. The germline V gene encodes CDR1 MGHRA and CDR2 YSYEKL.